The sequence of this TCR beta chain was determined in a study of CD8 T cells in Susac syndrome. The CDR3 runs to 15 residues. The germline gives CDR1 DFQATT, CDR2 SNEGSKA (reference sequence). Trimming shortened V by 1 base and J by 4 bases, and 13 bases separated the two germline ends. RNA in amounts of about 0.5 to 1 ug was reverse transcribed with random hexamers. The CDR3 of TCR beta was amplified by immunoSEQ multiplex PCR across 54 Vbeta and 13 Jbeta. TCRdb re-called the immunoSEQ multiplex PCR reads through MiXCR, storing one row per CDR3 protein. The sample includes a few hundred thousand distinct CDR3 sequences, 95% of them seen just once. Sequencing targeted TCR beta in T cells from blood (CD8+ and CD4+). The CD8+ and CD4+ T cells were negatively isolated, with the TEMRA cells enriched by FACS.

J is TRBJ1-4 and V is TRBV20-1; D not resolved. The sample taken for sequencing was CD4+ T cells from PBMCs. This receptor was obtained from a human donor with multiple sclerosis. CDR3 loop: CSARAWFHGNEKLFF. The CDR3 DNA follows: TGCAGTGCTAGAGCCTGGTTTCACGGTAATGAAAAACTGTTTTTT.